The sequence of this T cell receptor beta chain was determined in a study of blood T cell repertoires in COVID-19 (dated by TCRdb to 2019 to 2021). Study-level background: Samples from collaborators originated in the United States, Italy and Spain and spanned both the acute and convalescent phases of COVID-19. The material from the prospective study consisted of cDNA or gDNA derived from T cells, B-cell-depleted T cells, or PBMCs. Subjects who had been exposed to COVID-19, were actively infected with it, or had recovered from it provided the deeply sampled blood TCRbeta repertoires that made up the dataset. The repertoires were released in a freely available public database meant as a resource for research on the immune response to SARS-CoV-2. The samples were drawn from the first 160 participants of the ongoing ImmuneRACE study and from 1,200 or so subjects provided by 6 global collaborators. Nearly every sample came with metadata listing a de-identified subject ID, COVID-19 status, age in years and sex. Where HLA class I and class II types were available, the types were taken from metadata supplied by the sample provider, not from assay-based typing.

Summary of the overall study and its limitations: Clinical and demographic metadata were provided uncurated, with the amount varying by source and participant.

Turning to this clone: Its antigen is currently not known. No much larger clonotype is one base removed from it; base qualities were not supplied.

TCRbeta CDR3 regions were amplified from genomic DNA by means of the immunoSEQ Assay, a bias-controlled multiplex PCR. In the source study's methods: The number of nucleated cells in each sample was estimated by amplification of reference gene primers within the assay. Sequence reads were collapsed and filtered to measure the absolute abundance of every unique TCRbeta CDR3 rearrangement. For each sample, productive Simpson clonality was calculated as the square root of Simpson's diversity index over productive rearrangements. This immuneACCESS table, as held by TCRdb, lists in-frame sequences with V and J called but not all clones. Of the missing ones, under half trace to an unresolved V gene in checked studies; the others have no known cause. D and trimming were read from the DNA, whereas the V and J calls and clone size are those reported in that table. The sample contains about 75,000 clones, around 89% of them found a single time. The ten largest make up roughly 19% of the sample.

Each collaborating institution followed its own protocols to collect whole blood in K2EDTA tubes. For TCRbeta analysis, collaborators shipped samples in one of three forms: frozen whole blood, isolated PBMCs, or DNA extracted from either of those sample types. The germline V gene encodes CDR1 SGHNT and CDR2 YYREEE (reference sequence). The CDR3 measures 16 amino acids from cysteine to phenylalanine. Only the CDR3 DNA stays, 48 bases, in frame from base 1. V has 0 bases trimmed and J has 4 bases trimmed; junction bases matching no gene number 8. The TCR sequence derives from a human donor in a cohort sampled during active COVID-19. This receptor chain uses TRBV5-4 and TRBJ1-1, with TRBD1 matching 8 junction bases. Material for sequencing was peripheral blood. The CDR3 protein is CASSLGRQGSSTEAFF. The DNA sequence follows: TGTGCCAGCAGCTTGGGACGACAGGGGTCGAGCACTGAAGCTTTCTTT.